This TCR beta chain was found in a study of tumor and adjacent non-tumor tissue in lung cancer. Study-level results: Shorter survival was associated with higher TCR diversity in tumors. Tumor tissue had significantly higher TCR diversity than normal lung. In normal lung, the top 100 clones were significantly more dominant than in tumor.

RNA was extracted from bulk tissue without any cell sorting. This non-tumor lung sample came from over 3 cm beyond the tumor edge. Between August and November 2014, newly diagnosed, chemotherapy-naive lung cancer patients underwent thoracic surgery in China. With respect to this clonotype: Its antigen is unidentified. Compared with germline, one end of the junction differs, possibly owing to a read error.

Germline CDR1 and CDR2: MNHNS and SASEGT. The CDR3 length is 15 residues. A modified ARM-PCR protocol with three rounds of nested PCR amplified TCRbeta. TCRdb independently ran MiXCR on the multiplex PCR reads; one entry per CDR3 protein. The sample lists 45,000 to 65,000 distinct CDR3 sequences, 74% occurring once. The specimen sequenced was distant non-tumor lung tissue. The V gene is TRBV6-1, the J gene TRBJ1-4, with 10 bases aligning to TRBD1. The sequence was collected from a woman aged 55 to 70 with non-small cell lung cancer. The CDR3 DNA sequence: TGTGCCAGCTCGTTAACCGGGACAGGGGACGAAAAACTGTCTTTT. It specifies CASSLTGTGDEKLSF.